This passage covers 13 T cell receptor beta chains from one sample sequenced in a study of ipilimumab plus nivolumab after autologous stem cell transplantation. The data were produced by immunoSEQ multiplex PCR, yet TCRdb's version contains in-frame clones alone and is incomplete. The repertoire holds around 19,000 clones, with about four fifths as singletons. The sample was PBMCs, taken in a trial of ipilimumab plus nivolumab as post-transplant consolidation. All receptors derive from a male donor with diffuse large B-cell lymphoma.

V gene TRBV4-3 combines with J gene TRBJ1-1; D unclear. The CDR3 has 15 amino acids. The V gene's germline CDR1 is LGHNA and CDR2 YSLEER. V lost 0 bases and J 5 bases, leaving 13 bases between the germline ends. CDR3 amino acids: CASSQDSPPGTEAFF. The CDR3 region has the DNA TGCGCCAGCAGCCAAGATTCTCCTCCGGGGACTGAAGCTTTCTTT.

The chain has TRBV6-1 and TRBJ1-6; 9 bases line up with TRBD1. Germline V gene data show CDR1 as MNHNS and CDR2 as SASEGT. Trimming took 4 bases from V and 9 from J; bases not matched to a gene: 4. The CDR3 has 14 amino acids. For the CDR3, the DNA is TGTGCCAGCAGTGCGACAGGGGGAGGTTCACCCCTCCACTTT. Its translation is CASSATGGGSPLHF.

This chain connects TRBV4-2 to TRBJ2-5; 8 positions match TRBD2. V lost 7 bases to trimming and J lost 2 bases; unmatched junction nucleotides: 9. Per the germline V gene, CDR1 is LGHNA and CDR2 is YNFKEQ. The CDR3 totals 15 residues. In DNA form, the CDR3 reads TGTGCCAGCACCCCGAATCGGGGGGGACAAGAGACCCAGTACTTC. Its translation is CASTPNRGGQETQYF.

The gene calls are TRBV11-2 and TRBJ2-5; D gene unclear. This CDR3 contains 13 residues. Trimming cost V 1 base and J 5 bases, with 8 bases left between them. The germline gives CDR1 SGHAT, CDR2 FQNNGV. DNA for the CDR3: TGTGCCAGCAGCTTAGGTTCGTCGGAGACCCAGTACTTC. Its protein is CASSLGSSETQYF. The full variable domain, its missing parts supplied by reference TRBV11-2 and TRBJ2-5, is EAGVAQSPRYKIIEKRQSVAFWCNPISGHATLYWYQQILGQGPKLLIQFQNNGVVDDSQLPKDRFSAERLKGVDSTLKIQPAKLEDSAVYLCASSLGSSETQYFGPGTRLLVL.

The chain recombines TRBV11-2 with TRBJ2-6, with D uncertain. Germline V gives CDR1 SGHAT, CDR2 FQNNGV. The CDR3 covers 14 residues. The ends were cut back, 5 bases at V and 3 bases at J, with 8 bases in the middle. Written as DNA, the CDR3 is TGTGCCAGCAGCCGAGCCTTTGGGGCCAACGTCCTGACTTTC. It yields the protein CASSRAFGANVLTF.

The V call is TRBV18, the J call TRBJ1-2, with TRBD1 matching over 10 bases. The V segment lost 7 bases and the J segment 2 bases; nucleotides outside the gene matches: 4. Germline CDR1 KGHSH, CDR2 LQKENI. The CDR3 contains 14 residues. CDR3 amino acids: CASWPGQGNYGYTF. CDR3 nucleotides: TGTGCCAGCTGGCCGGGACAGGGGAACTATGGCTACACCTTC.

J is TRBJ2-2 and V is TRBV7-9, with D possibly matching TRBD1 (6 bases). Trimming left V 5 bases short and J 2 bases short, with 12 bases between. The CDR3 consists of 15 residues. Per the germline V gene, CDR1 is SEHNR and CDR2 is FQNEAQ (reference sequence). The chain's CDR3 is CASSARQANTGELFF. CDR3 DNA sequence: TGTGCCAGCAGCGCCAGACAGGCAAACACCGGGGAGCTGTTTTTT.

Notes on this clone: The junction differs from germline at one of its ends, possibly a read error. The rearrangement uses TRBV18 and TRBJ2-7; 10 positions match TRBD1. This CDR3 has 16 amino acids. Germline V gene data show CDR1 as KGHSH and CDR2 as LQKENI. The CDR3 region has the DNA TGTGCCAGCTCCCCACCCGGGACAGGGGTTTCCTACGAGCAGTACTTC. It codes for CASSPPGTGVSYEQYF.

With respect to this clone: One junction end does not reproduce the germline sequence, and a read error may be involved. The sample has other DNA sequences that encode this CDR3 too. The gene calls are TRBV4-3 and TRBJ2-6, with TRBD1 matching 7 bases. CDR1 and CDR2 (germline): LGHNA, YSLEER. The CDR3 length is 17 residues. The CDR3 region is CASSQIYRGSGANVLTF. The CDR3 DNA sequence: TGCGCCAGCAGCCAAATTTACAGGGGATCTGGGGCCAACGTCCTGACTTTT.

The chain joins TRBV7-2 to TRBJ1-2; D may be TRBD1 (5 bases). This CDR3 is built from 15 residues. CDR1 is SGHTA and CDR2 is FQGNSA in the germline V gene. The germline V and J ends were trimmed by 5 bases and 6 bases, with 19 bases remaining between them. The CDR3 nucleotides are TGTGCCAGCAGCCGGACCCGGGGGAGAGGGGATGGCTACACCTTC. Its translation is CASSRTRGRGDGYTF.

The gene calls are TRBV7-3 and TRBJ2-7; perhaps TRBD1 as D (6 bases). Between the trimmed V and J ends, which lost 7 bases and 0 bases, there was a span of 16 bases. In germline, CDR1 is SGHTA, CDR2 FQGTGA. This CDR3 comprises 15 residues. The CDR3 reads CASNPGHCSSYEQYF. CDR3 sequence (DNA): TGTGCCAGCAACCCGGGACATTGTAGCTCCTACGAGCAGTACTTC.

The rearrangement joins TRBV5-6 to TRBJ2-5, with 8 bases aligning to TRBD1. The junction had 3 bases not matched to a gene; V was cut back by 4 bases and J by 1 base. From germline, CDR1 is SGHDT and CDR2 YYEEEE. The CDR3 has 14 residues. The CDR3 DNA is TGTGCCAGCAGCCCAGGGGGCTCCCAAGAGACCCAGTACTTC. This gives the protein CASSPGGSQETQYF.

The chain combines TRBV5-4 with TRBJ1-2; D is undetermined. CDR1 SGHNT and CDR2 YYREEE come from the germline V gene (reference sequence). V gave up 1 base and J gave up 6 bases, with 10 bases separating them. The CDR3 consists of 13 residues. This chain's CDR3 is CASSLRHRDGYTF. CDR3 sequence (DNA): TGTGCCAGCAGCTTGAGGCATAGGGATGGCTACACCTTC.